These 30 T cell receptor beta chains were all obtained from the same sample, sequenced in a study of control samples from healthy donors and cancer patients. Profiling relied on immunoSEQ multiplex PCR, and the TCRdb table lists in-frame clones only, not all of them. Among about 120,000 clones listed, around nine tenths were seen once. Sequencing was done on a sample of blood. These receptors were obtained from a man between 18 and 29 years old in good health.

The chain recombines TRBV2 with TRBJ1-3, with 9 bases matching TRBD1. The trim removed 4 bases at V and 4 bases at J, leaving 5 bases unmatched. Germline V gene sequence: CDR1 SNHLY, CDR2 FYNNEI. The CDR3 is 15 residues long. The CDR3 is CASSGGTGRGNTIYF. DNA for the CDR3: TGTGCCAGCAGTGGCGGGACAGGGAGGGGAAACACCATATATTTT.

About this clone itself: The sample has other DNA sequences that encode this CDR3 too. The DNA for the CDR3 is TGTGCCAGCAGCGTCGAAACAGGGGATACGCAGTATTTT. Its protein product is CASSVETGDTQYF. This sequence joins TRBV9 and TRBJ2-3; tentatively, D is TRBD1 (6 bases). Looked up from germline, CDR1 is SGDLS and CDR2 is YYNGEE. CDR3 length: 13 amino acids. The V end was cut by 2 bases, the J end by 6 bases, with 10 bases between.

This clone appeared once. The rearrangement joins TRBV10-3 to TRBJ1-5; the D gene is possibly TRBD1 (6 bases). Trimming cost V 3 bases and J 6 bases, with 12 bases left between them. Looked up from germline, CDR1 is ENHRY and CDR2 is SYGVKD. The CDR3 runs 14 residues. The DNA of the CDR3 is TGTGCCATCAGTGATTCGACAGGCGGTCAGCCCCAGCATTTT. Its translation is CAISDSTGGQPQHF.

The chain combines TRBV9 with TRBJ2-7, with D possibly matching TRBD1 (6 bases). The germline V gene has CDR1 SGDLS and CDR2 YYNGEE. CDR3 size: 15 residues. Trimming left V 0 bases short and J 0 bases short, with 10 bases between. The CDR3 is CASSVGLDSSYEQYF. The CDR3 DNA follows: TGTGCCAGCAGCGTAGGCCTGGACAGCTCCTACGAGCAGTACTTC.

The genes are TRBV7-9 and TRBJ1-5, with D hard to call. The germline CDR1 and CDR2 sequences are SEHNR and FQNEAQ (reference sequence). V lost 1 base, J lost 5 bases, and 24 bases lay in between. The CDR3 is 19 residues long. CDR3 nucleotides: TGTGCCAGCAGCTTAGGTCTGCCTGCGGCAGGCCCCAAAGATCAGCCCCAGCATTTT. Its translation is CASSLGLPAAGPKDQPQHF.

The chain links TRBV4-2 to TRBJ1-3; D unresolved. Germline V gene sequence: CDR1 LGHNA, CDR2 YNFKEQ. This CDR3 comprises 13 residues. Trimming stripped 4 bases from V and 3 bases from J, with 7 bases between. The CDR3 nucleotides are TGTGCCAGCAGCCCCGCGGATGGAAACACCATATATTTT. It yields the protein CASSPADGNTIYF.

The chain carries TRBV12-5 and TRBJ2-3, with 8 bases identical to TRBD1. Germline trimming cut 4 bases from V and 4 bases from J; bases unmatched to any gene: 4. The CDR3 is 14 amino acids. Germline V lookup: CDR1 LGHNT, CDR2 FRNRAP. CDR3 DNA: TGTGCTAGTGGTTCTGGACAGGGCCCAGATACGCAGTATTTT. Residues: CASGSGQGPDTQYF.

The chain combines TRBV2 with TRBJ2-7; TRBD1 matches at 10 bases. Losses at the gene ends were 7 bases for V and 7 bases for J; bases not matched to a gene: 7. Germline loops: CDR1 SNHLY, CDR2 FYNNEI. CDR3 size: 13 residues. The CDR3: CASKGQGRLEQYF. CDR3 bases: TGTGCCAGCAAGGGACAGGGGCGTTTGGAGCAGTACTTC.

The sample holds one count of this clone. The V and J genes are TRBV6-6 and TRBJ2-5; D unclear. This CDR3 spans 14 amino acids. With 0 bases removed from V and 2 bases from J, the gap between germline ends came to 7 bases. Germline CDR1 is MNHNY and CDR2 is SVGAGI (reference sequence). This CDR3 is CASSYSSLQETQYF. DNA for the CDR3: TGTGCCAGCAGTTACTCTTCACTTCAAGAGACCCAGTACTTC.

The rearrangement links TRBV5-4 to TRBJ2-1, with D unclear. The ends were cut back, 3 bases at V and 2 bases at J, with 15 bases in the middle. This CDR3 region has 16 residues. The germline V gene has CDR1 SGHNT and CDR2 YYREEE (reference sequence). The CDR3 coding sequence is TGTGCCAGCAGCTCCGCCCGAGGAAGTGCCTACAATGAGCAGTTCTTC. Its protein is CASSSARGSAYNEQFF.

The rearrangement uses TRBV12-3 or TRBV12-4 and TRBJ1-1; D unclear. The CDR3 runs 12 residues. The V gene lost 6 bases and the J gene lost 7 bases, with 12 bases spanning the gap. This chain's CDR3 is CASRPGRIEAFF. CDR3 bases: TGTGCCAGCAGGCCCGGACGGATTGAAGCTTTCTTT.

The V call is TRBV3-1 (or the pseudogene TRBV3-2), the J call TRBJ1-1; D gene unclear. The CDR3 covers 13 residues. Germline V gene data show CDR1 as LGHDT and CDR2 as YNNKEL (reference sequence). Trimming stripped 4 bases from V and 7 bases from J, with 13 bases between. CDR3 nucleotide sequence: TGTGCCAGCAGCCCCCCGCCTGGGGATGAAGCTTTCTTT. Translating it yields CASSPPPGDEAFF.

The V call is TRBV10-2, the J call TRBJ2-5, with 9 bases lining up with TRBD1. V lost 6 bases, J lost 5 bases, and 4 bases stayed unmatched. Germline-derived CDR1 and CDR2 are WSHSY and SAAADI. The CDR3 totals 13 residues. The CDR3 coding sequence is TGCGCCAGCAGAGAAACAGGGGGCGAGACCCAGTACTTC. It codes for CASRETGGETQYF.

The rearrangement joins TRBV27 to TRBJ2-5; 7 nucleotides align to TRBD2. The CDR3 is 16 amino acids. CDR1 and CDR2 (germline): MNHEY, SMNVEV (reference sequence). J lost 8 bases, V lost 5 bases, and 17 bases had no gene match. The CDR3 sequence is CASSPHPPGGPQTQYF. CDR3 coding DNA: TGTGCCAGCAGTCCCCACCCCCCGGGGGGTCCCCAAACCCAGTACTTC.

The V gene is TRBV5-6, the J gene TRBJ1-1; 8 bases are shared with TRBD1. V lost 4 bases, J lost 7 bases, and 9 bases stayed unmatched. This CDR3 comprises 14 residues. CDR1 is SGHDT and CDR2 is YYEEEE in the germline V gene. This CDR3 is CASSPGQVLYEAFF. The CDR3 DNA reads TGTGCCAGCAGCCCGGGACAGGTTCTTTATGAAGCTTTCTTT.

J is TRBJ2-5 and V is TRBV21-1; the DNA was not used to check the table's D call, TRBD2. TRBV21-1 is deemed a pseudogene. The length of the CDR3 is 22 residues. Here the CDR3 reads CASSLFVRDSHLTSGGQETQYF. The CDR3 DNA follows: TGTGCCAGCAGCCTATTCGTTAGGGACAGCCACCTAACTAGCGGGGGACAAGAGACCCAGTACTTC.

The J gene is TRBJ1-5, the V gene TRBV5-5, with 7 bases matching TRBD1. The CDR3 is made up of 17 amino acids. With 0 bases clipped from V and 2 bases from J, the junction kept 8 bases outside the gene matches. CDR1 and CDR2 from the germline V gene are SGHKS and YYEKEE (reference sequence). CDR3 protein: CASSLGQGPIGNQPQHF. The CDR3 region has the DNA TGTGCCAGCAGCTTGGGACAGGGTCCGATTGGCAATCAGCCCCAGCATTTT.

This sequence joins TRBV19 and TRBJ1-6; the match to TRBD1 covers 7 bases. The CDR3 spans 15 residues. Germline CDR1 LNHDA, CDR2 SQIVND (reference sequence). J gave up 8 bases and V 7 bases, and 11 bases lay outside the gene matches. In nucleotides, the CDR3 is TGTGCCAGTACGAGACAGGGAATCAATCATTCACCCCTCCACTTT. Encoded protein: CASTRQGINHSPLHF.

This rearrangement joins TRBV14 to TRBJ2-5, with D unclear. The CDR3 has 16 residues. Germline V gene sequence: CDR1 SGHDN, CDR2 FVKESK. V shed 0 bases and J shed 5 bases, with 16 bases lying between them. In DNA form, the CDR3 reads TGTGCCAGCAGCCAAGATGGGCTATGGAGTGAGGAGACCCAGTACTTC. It encodes CASSQDGLWSEETQYF.

The V call is TRBV12-5, the J call TRBJ2-2; weak D call: TRBD1 (5 bases). V lost 4 bases, J lost 3 bases, and 12 bases lay in between. From germline, CDR1 is LGHNT and CDR2 FRNRAP. The CDR3 runs to 15 residues. The CDR3 here is CASGSLLGDTGELFF. The CDR3 nucleotides read TGTGCTAGTGGTTCTCTCCTAGGGGACACCGGGGAGCTGTTTTTT.

The chain employs TRBV7-2 and TRBJ1-4; 8 bases match TRBD1. Germline V gives CDR1 SGHTA, CDR2 FQGNSA. The CDR3 sequence is 15 residues long. Trimming cost V 7 bases and J 5 bases; bases outside gene matches: 9. The CDR3: CASNRGGGQNEKLFF. CDR3 nucleotide sequence: TGTGCCAGCAACAGGGGGGGAGGACAAAATGAAAAACTGTTTTTT. Supplemented by reference TRBV7-2 and TRBJ1-4, the full variable domain reads GAGVSQSPSNKVTEKGKDVELRCDPISGHTALYWYRQSLGQGLEFLIYFQGNSAPDKSGLPSDRFSAERTGGSVSTLTIQRTQQEDSAVYLCASNRGGGQNEKLFFGSGTQLSVL.

The chain links TRBV11-3 to TRBJ2-5, with TRBD1 as a possible D gene (5 bases). Trimming stripped 4 bases from V and 8 bases from J, with 11 bases between. Germline CDR1 is SGHNT and CDR2 is YENEEA. The CDR3 consists of 12 residues. In DNA form, the CDR3 reads TGTGCCAGCAGCTCAAATGGGGCTACCCAGTACTTC. Translating gives CASSSNGATQYF. The variable domain in full, with the rest retrieved from reference TRBV11-3 and TRBJ2-5, is EAGVVQSPRYKIIEKKQPVAFWCNPISGHNTLYWYLQNLGQGPELLIRYENEEAVDDSQLPKDRFSAERLKGVDSTLKIQPAELGDSAVYLCASSSNGATQYFGPGTRLLVL.

The gene calls are TRBV19 and TRBJ1-2; D may be TRBD1 (5 bases). V was clipped by 5 bases and J by 11 bases, with 15 bases between them. The CDR3 sequence is 12 residues long. Germline V CDR1 and CDR2: LNHDA, SQIVND (reference sequence). The CDR3 sequence is CASSPGPGRYTF. CDR3 sequence (DNA): TGTGCCAGTAGTCCCGGGCCAGGGAGGTACACCTTC.

This chain connects TRBV2 to TRBJ1-1, with D hard to call. The V and J ends lost 5 bases and 4 bases respectively, with 5 bases between them. Germline lookup yields CDR1 SNHLY and CDR2 FYNNEI. There are 11 residues in the CDR3. The chain's CDR3 is CASSQSTEAFF. CDR3 nucleotides: TGTGCCAGCAGTCAGAGCACTGAAGCTTTCTTT.

The gene calls are TRBV6-2 or TRBV6-3 and TRBJ2-2; no clear D gene. The CDR3 extends over 13 amino acids. Germline assignment: CDR1 MNHEY and CDR2 SVGEGT. Trimming cost V 5 bases and J 5 bases, with 9 bases left between them. The CDR3 DNA is TGTGCCAGCAGTCCCGGGTCTACCGGGGAGCTGTTTTTT. This encodes CASSPGSTGELFF.

This clone appeared a few times. The gene calls are TRBV5-4 and TRBJ1-6; D is ambiguous. The CDR3 is 13 amino acids. Germline CDR1 reads SGHNT; CDR2 reads YYREEE (reference sequence). Deletions cut 4 bases from V and 7 bases from J, with 9 bases between. The CDR3 DNA reads as TGTGCCAGCAGCCTTGATGGGAATTCACCCCTCCACTTT. This gives the protein CASSLDGNSPLHF. Filled out from reference TRBV5-4 and TRBJ1-6, the complete variable domain reads ETGVTQSPTHLIKTRGQQVTLRCSSQSGHNTVSWYQQALGQGPQFIFQYYREEENGRGNFPPRFSGLQFPNYSSELNVNALELDDSALYLCASSLDGNSPLHFGNGTRLTVT.

The chain uses TRBV6-5 and TRBJ2-7; perhaps TRBD2 as D (5 bases). Germline CDR1 reads MNHEY; CDR2 reads SVGAGI. V was cut by 5 bases and J by 1 base, with 12 bases left in between. The CDR3 is 14 residues long. CDR3 sequence: CASSPGLGSYEQYF. The CDR3 DNA reads TGTGCCAGCAGTCCCGGACTCGGATCCTACGAGCAGTACTTC.

Worth noting for this clone: Germline and junction disagree at one end, which may indicate a read error. The V and J genes are TRBV5-1 and TRBJ2-4, with 7 bases that match TRBD1. This CDR3 is 17 amino acids long. Germline CDR1 and CDR2: SGHRS and YFSETQ. In DNA, the CDR3 is TGCGCCAGCAACTTGGGACAGTTAGAATTAGCCAAAAACATTCAGTACTTC. Its protein product is CASNLGQLELAKNIQYF.

The chain carries TRBV9 and TRBJ1-4; D may be TRBD1 (5 bases). V was cut by 4 bases and J by 7 bases, with 26 bases left in between. Germline values: CDR1 SGDLS, CDR2 YYNGEE. The CDR3 totals 18 residues. The CDR3 DNA reads TGTGCCAGCAGCCGATATTGGGCAGGGTTTGGAGCGGGTGAAAAACTGTTTTTT. Amino acid sequence: CASSRYWAGFGAGEKLFF.

This sequence joins TRBV11-3 and TRBJ2-7, with 7 bases matching TRBD1. The V segment lost 3 bases and the J segment 0 bases; nucleotides outside the gene matches: 11. The CDR3 totals 17 residues. The germline V gene encodes CDR1 SGHNT and CDR2 YENEEA. This chain's CDR3 is CASSFPLQGPISYEQYF. CDR3 nucleotide sequence: TGTGCCAGCAGCTTTCCCCTACAGGGGCCTATCTCCTACGAGCAGTACTTC.